These 15 T cell receptor beta chains share one sample of origin, sequenced in a study of beta chain features in type 1 diabetes. Study findings and constraints: Moderately but significantly shorter TCRB CDR3s were found in Type 1 diabetes patients in all four CD4+ subsets.

These receptors' targets are unknown. The investigators reverse transcribed all of the isolated RNA, so they sequenced expressed TCRB transcripts. Sequencing used immunoSEQ multiplex PCR; TCRdb keeps in-frame clones, though not all of them. The sample has a few hundred thousand clones, around 14% seen once. Sequenced: naive CD4+ T cells from blood. All receptors come from a young man with type 1 diabetes.

This clone has just a few counts. The chain links TRBV2 to TRBJ1-1, with 7 bases lining up with TRBD1. The V gene end was trimmed by 5 bases and the J gene end by 3 bases; junction bases not matched to a gene: 3. The CDR3 runs to 13 residues. Per the germline V gene, CDR1 is SNHLY and CDR2 is FYNNEI. CDR3 DNA: TGTGCCAGCAGTAACGACAGGGACACTGAAGCTTTCTTT. Its protein is CASSNDRDTEAFF.

The gene calls are TRBV19 and TRBJ2-3; the D gene is possibly TRBD1 (6 bases). The V and J ends lost 3 bases and 2 bases respectively, with 9 bases between them. The CDR3 extends over 14 amino acids. Germline CDR1 is LNHDA and CDR2 is SQIVND (reference sequence). The CDR3 spells CASSIGQTTDTQYF. The CDR3 region has the DNA TGTGCCAGTAGTATCGGACAGACCACAGATACGCAGTATTTT.

The chain combines TRBV18 with TRBJ2-1; TRBD2 agrees at 11 bases. V lost 2 bases, J lost 2 bases, and 5 bases stayed unmatched. The length of the CDR3 is 17 residues. Germline V gene lookup returns CDR1 KGHSH and CDR2 LQKENI. In nucleotides, the CDR3 is TGTGCCAGCTCACCATCTCCACTAGCGGGAGCCTACAATGAGCAGTTCTTC. It is translated as CASSPSPLAGAYNEQFF.

The chain is built from TRBV10-3 and TRBJ2-5; D is undetermined. The germline V gene has CDR1 ENHRY and CDR2 SYGVKD. The CDR3 length is 12 residues. Trimming took off 2 bases at V and 1 base at J, with 2 bases between the two ends. The CDR3 here is CAISELQETQYF. The CDR3 nucleotides are TGTGCCATCAGTGAGCTCCAAGAGACCCAGTACTTC.

This sequence joins TRBV6-1 and TRBJ2-7; tentative D call: TRBD1 (6 bases). The germline CDR1 and CDR2 sequences are MNHNS and SASEGT. With 7 bases removed from V and 2 bases from J, the gap between germline ends came to 15 bases. CDR3 length: 14 residues. This CDR3 is CASTRDTPAYEQYF. The CDR3 coding sequence is TGTGCCAGCACCCGGGACACCCCGGCCTACGAGCAGTACTTC.

The V and J genes are TRBV18 and TRBJ2-3; the D is unclear. The V gene lost 1 base and the J gene lost 4 bases, with 6 bases spanning the gap. The CDR3 consists of 13 residues. Germline CDR1 KGHSH, CDR2 LQKENI. In DNA form, the CDR3 reads TGTGCCAGCTCACCACTGGGCGCAGATACGCAGTATTTT. Its protein product is CASSPLGADTQYF.

This chain uses TRBV2 with TRBJ2-3; 9 bases are shared with TRBD2. Losses at the gene ends were 6 bases for V and 0 bases for J; bases not matched to a gene: 7. The CDR3 runs 16 residues. The germline V gene has CDR1 SNHLY and CDR2 FYNNEI. CDR3 in amino acids: CASSGTSGPSTDTQYF. CDR3 bases: TGTGCCAGCAGCGGTACTAGCGGGCCGAGCACAGATACGCAGTATTTT.

V and J are TRBV19 and TRBJ2-5, with TRBD2 identical over 13 bases. The junction had 5 bases not matched to a gene; V was cut back by 5 bases and J by 5 bases. Germline V gene lookup returns CDR1 LNHDA and CDR2 SQIVND (reference sequence). The CDR3 runs 15 residues. Here the CDR3 DNA reads TGTGCCAGTAGTCTGGGACTAGCGGGATGGGAGACCCAGTACTTC. Protein: CASSLGLAGWETQYF.

This clone was seen only once. V and J are TRBV11-2 and TRBJ1-4; D ambiguous. This CDR3 has 11 amino acids. Germline V lookup: CDR1 SGHAT, CDR2 FQNNGV. The ends were cut back, 4 bases at V and 10 bases at J, with 7 bases in the middle. The CDR3 bases are TGTGCCAGCAGCTCTCAGTCAAAACTGTTTTTT. Amino acid sequence: CASSSQSKLFF.

J is TRBJ2-1 and V is TRBV18; D is undetermined. Trimming shortened V by 0 bases and J by 1 base, and 10 bases separated the two germline ends. CDR1 and CDR2 (germline): KGHSH, LQKENI. The CDR3 runs 16 residues. As DNA, the CDR3 is TGTGCCAGCTCACCACCGTCAGTCCCGTCCTACAATGAGCAGTTCTTC. It yields the protein CASSPPSVPSYNEQFF.

This chain connects TRBV2 to TRBJ1-1, with D perhaps TRBD1 (6 bases). Trimming removed 5 bases from V and 1 base from J, with 8 bases in between. Germline V gene sequence: CDR1 SNHLY, CDR2 FYNNEI. The CDR3 spans 13 residues. The CDR3 coding sequence is TGTGCCAGCAGTTTACAGGGGAACACTGAAGCTTTCTTT. Amino acid sequence: CASSLQGNTEAFF.

The chain joins TRBV6-1 to TRBJ2-7; the D gene is possibly TRBD1 (5 bases). The CDR3 is 13 amino acids. The V end lost 3 bases, the J end lost 0 bases, and 6 bases lay between the germline ends. The V gene's germline CDR1 is MNHNS and CDR2 SASEGT. DNA of the CDR3: TGTGCCAGCAGTGACAGGGACTCCTACGAGCAGTACTTC. This encodes CASSDRDSYEQYF.

This sequence joins TRBV4-1 and TRBJ2-5; TRBD1 aligns across 12 bases. CDR1 is MGHRA, CDR2 YSYEKL, per germline. The CDR3 has 16 amino acids. Trimming removed 1 base from V and 5 bases from J; junction bases left unmatched: 5. As DNA, the CDR3 is TGCGCCAGCAGCCAAGGGGGGACAGGGGGCTTTGAGACCCAGTACTTC. Amino acids: CASSQGGTGGFETQYF.

This clone came up a few times. The gene calls are TRBV6-5 and TRBJ2-2; D is unresolved. The CDR3 has 14 amino acids. Germline assignment: CDR1 MNHEY and CDR2 SVGAGI. Trimming removed 9 bases from V and 3 bases from J, with 14 bases in between. For the CDR3, the DNA is TGTGCCAGTTCAACCGGAGCCCACACCGGGGAGCTGTTTTTT. This sequence encodes CASSTGAHTGELFF.

The V and J genes are TRBV11-2 and TRBJ1-1, with TRBD1 identical over 7 bases. This CDR3 is built from 14 residues. J was trimmed by 4 bases and V by 2 bases; bases with no gene match: 4. Germline assignment: CDR1 SGHAT and CDR2 FQNNGV. The chain's CDR3 is CASSLTGAGTEAFF. The CDR3, as DNA: TGTGCCAGCAGCTTAACAGGGGCAGGCACTGAAGCTTTCTTT.